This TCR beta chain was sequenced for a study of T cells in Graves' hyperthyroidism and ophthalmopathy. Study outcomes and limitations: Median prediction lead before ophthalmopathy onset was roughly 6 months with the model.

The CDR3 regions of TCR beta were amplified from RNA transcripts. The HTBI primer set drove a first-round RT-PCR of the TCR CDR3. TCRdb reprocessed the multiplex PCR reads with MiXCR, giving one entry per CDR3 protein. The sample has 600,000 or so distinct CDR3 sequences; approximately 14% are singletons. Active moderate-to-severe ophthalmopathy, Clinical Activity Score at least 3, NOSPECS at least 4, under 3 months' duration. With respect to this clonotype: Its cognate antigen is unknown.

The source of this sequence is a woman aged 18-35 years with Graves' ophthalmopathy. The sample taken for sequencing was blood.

The CDR3 coding sequence is TGTGCCAGCAGTTACATAGGGGAATCCTACGAGCAGTACTTC. Translation: CASSYIGESYEQYF. The rearrangement uses TRBV6-5 and TRBJ2-7; D is possibly TRBD1 (5 bases). CDR1 and CDR2 from the germline V gene are MNHEY and SVGAGI. V dropped 2 bases and J dropped 1 base, with 9 bases sitting between them. The CDR3 has 14 residues.